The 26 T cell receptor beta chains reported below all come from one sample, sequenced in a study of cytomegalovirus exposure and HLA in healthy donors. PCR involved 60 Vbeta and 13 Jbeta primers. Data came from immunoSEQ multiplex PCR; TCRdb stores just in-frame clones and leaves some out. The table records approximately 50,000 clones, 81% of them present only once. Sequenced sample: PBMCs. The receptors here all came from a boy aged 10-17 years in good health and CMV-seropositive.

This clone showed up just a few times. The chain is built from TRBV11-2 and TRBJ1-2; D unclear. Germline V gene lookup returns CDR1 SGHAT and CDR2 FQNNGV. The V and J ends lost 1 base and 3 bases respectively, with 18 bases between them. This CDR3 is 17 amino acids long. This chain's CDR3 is CASSLVTGSGSDYGYTF. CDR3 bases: TGTGCCAGCAGCTTAGTCACCGGGTCGGGGTCGGACTATGGCTACACCTTC.

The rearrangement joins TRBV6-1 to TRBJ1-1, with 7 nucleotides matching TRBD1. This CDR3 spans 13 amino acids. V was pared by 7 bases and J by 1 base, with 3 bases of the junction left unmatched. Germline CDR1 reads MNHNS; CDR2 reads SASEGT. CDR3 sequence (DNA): TGTGCCAGCAAAAGGACAGGGAACACTGAAGCTTTCTTT. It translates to CASKRTGNTEAFF.

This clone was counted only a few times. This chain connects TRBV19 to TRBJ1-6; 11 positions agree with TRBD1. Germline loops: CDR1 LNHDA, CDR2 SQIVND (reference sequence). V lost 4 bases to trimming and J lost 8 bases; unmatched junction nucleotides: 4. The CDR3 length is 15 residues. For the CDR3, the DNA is TGTGCCAGTAGTACGGTGGGACAGGGGGATTCACCCCTCCACTTT. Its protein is CASSTVGQGDSPLHF.

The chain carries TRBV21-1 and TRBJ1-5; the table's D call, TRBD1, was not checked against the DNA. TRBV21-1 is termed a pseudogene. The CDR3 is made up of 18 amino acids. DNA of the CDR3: TGTGCCAGCAGCAAAGCCGGCCCCGGGGACAGGTTTAATCAGCCCCAGCATTTT. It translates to CASSKAGPGDRFNQPQHF.

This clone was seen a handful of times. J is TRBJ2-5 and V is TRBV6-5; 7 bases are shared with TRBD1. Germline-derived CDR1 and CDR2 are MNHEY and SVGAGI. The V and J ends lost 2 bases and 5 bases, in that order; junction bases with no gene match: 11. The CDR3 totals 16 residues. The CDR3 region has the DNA TGTGCCAGCAGTTACAGGGGGCAGTCGGACCGGGAGACCCAGTACTTC. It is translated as CASSYRGQSDRETQYF.

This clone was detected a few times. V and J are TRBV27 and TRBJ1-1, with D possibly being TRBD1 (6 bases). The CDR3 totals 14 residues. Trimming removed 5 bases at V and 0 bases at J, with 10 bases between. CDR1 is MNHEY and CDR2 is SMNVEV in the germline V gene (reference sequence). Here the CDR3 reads CASSRDRMNTEAFF. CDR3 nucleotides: TGTGCCAGCAGTAGAGACAGGATGAACACTGAAGCTTTCTTT.

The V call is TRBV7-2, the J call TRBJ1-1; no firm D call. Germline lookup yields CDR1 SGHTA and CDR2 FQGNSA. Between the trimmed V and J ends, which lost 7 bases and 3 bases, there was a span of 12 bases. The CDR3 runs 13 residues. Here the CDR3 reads CASKGELHTEAFF. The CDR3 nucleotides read TGTGCCAGCAAGGGAGAACTTCACACTGAAGCTTTCTTT.

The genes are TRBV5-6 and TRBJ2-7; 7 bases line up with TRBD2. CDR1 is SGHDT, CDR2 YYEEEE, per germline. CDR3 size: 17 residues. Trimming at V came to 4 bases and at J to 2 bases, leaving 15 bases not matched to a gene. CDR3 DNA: TGTGCCAGCAGCCGGCCCGGGGGTGGCGGGGGACCCTACGAGCAGTACTTC. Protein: CASSRPGGGGGPYEQYF.

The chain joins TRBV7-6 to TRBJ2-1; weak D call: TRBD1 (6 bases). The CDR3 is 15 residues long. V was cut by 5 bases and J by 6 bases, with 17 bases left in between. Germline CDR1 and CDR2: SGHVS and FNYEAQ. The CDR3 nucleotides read TGTGCCAGCAGCCCACTGGCCGACAGGAGCAATGAGCAGTTCTTC. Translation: CASSPLADRSNEQFF.

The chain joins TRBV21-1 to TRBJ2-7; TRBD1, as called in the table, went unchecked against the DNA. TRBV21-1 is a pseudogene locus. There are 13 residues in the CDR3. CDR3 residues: CASSKVSRYEQYF. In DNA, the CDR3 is TGTGCCAGCAGCAAAGTATCCAGATACGAGCAGTACTTC.

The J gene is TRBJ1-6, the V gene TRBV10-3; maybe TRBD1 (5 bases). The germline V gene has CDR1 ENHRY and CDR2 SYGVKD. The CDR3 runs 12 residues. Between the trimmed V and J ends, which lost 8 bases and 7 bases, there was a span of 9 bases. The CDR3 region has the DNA TGTGCCATCGGGCAGGGAAATTCACCCCTCCACTTT. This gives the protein CAIGQGNSPLHF.

For the CDR3, the DNA is TGTGCCAGCTCACCAGGGCAGGGGCTCGGGCAGCCCCAGCATTTT. Protein sequence: CASSPGQGLGQPQHF. This chain uses TRBV18 with TRBJ1-5; a weak D match, TRBD1 (6 bases). Trimming stripped 2 bases from V and 7 bases from J, with 15 bases between. In germline, CDR1 is KGHSH, CDR2 LQKENI. The CDR3 is 15 amino acids.

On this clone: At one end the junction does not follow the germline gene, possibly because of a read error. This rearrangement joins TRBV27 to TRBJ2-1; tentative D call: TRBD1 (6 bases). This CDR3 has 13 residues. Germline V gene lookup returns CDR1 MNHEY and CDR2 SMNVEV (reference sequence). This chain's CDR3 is CASRDHRVNQQFF. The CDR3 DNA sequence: TGTGCCAGCAGGGATCACAGGGTCAATCAGCAGTTCTTC.

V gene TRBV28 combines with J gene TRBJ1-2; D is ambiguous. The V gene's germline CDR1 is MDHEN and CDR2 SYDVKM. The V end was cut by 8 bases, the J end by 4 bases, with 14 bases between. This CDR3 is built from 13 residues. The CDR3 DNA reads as TGTGCCAGCCATCCCACAGCCGCCTATGGCTACACCTTC. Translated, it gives CASHPTAAYGYTF.

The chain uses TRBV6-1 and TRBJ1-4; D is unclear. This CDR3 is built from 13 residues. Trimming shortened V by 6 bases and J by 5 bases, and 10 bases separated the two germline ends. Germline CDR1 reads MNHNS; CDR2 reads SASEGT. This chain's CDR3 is CASRRLSNEKLFF. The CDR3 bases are TGTGCCAGCAGGAGGCTTTCGAATGAAAAACTGTTTTTT.

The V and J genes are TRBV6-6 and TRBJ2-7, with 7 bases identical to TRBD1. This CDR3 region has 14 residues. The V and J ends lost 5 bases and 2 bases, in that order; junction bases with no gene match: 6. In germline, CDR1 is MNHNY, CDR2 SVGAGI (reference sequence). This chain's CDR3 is CASSRDRVTYEQYF. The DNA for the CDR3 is TGTGCCAGCAGTCGTGACAGGGTTACCTACGAGCAGTACTTC.

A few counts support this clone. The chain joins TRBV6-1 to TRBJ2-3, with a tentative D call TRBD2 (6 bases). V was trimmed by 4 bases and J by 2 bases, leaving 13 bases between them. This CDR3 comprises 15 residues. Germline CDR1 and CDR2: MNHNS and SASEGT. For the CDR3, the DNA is TGTGCCAGCAGTGGTGGGGACTCCAACACAGATACGCAGTATTTT. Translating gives CASSGGDSNTDTQYF.

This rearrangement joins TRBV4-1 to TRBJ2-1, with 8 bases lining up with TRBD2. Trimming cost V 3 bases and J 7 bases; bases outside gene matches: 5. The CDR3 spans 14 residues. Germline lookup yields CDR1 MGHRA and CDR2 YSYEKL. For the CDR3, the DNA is TGCGCCAGCAGCCAGTCGGGGGGGCCGAATGAGCAGTTCTTC. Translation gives CASSQSGGPNEQFF.

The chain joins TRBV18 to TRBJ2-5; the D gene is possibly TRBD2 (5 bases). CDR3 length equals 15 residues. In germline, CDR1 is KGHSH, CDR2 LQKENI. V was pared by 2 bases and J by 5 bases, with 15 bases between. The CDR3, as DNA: TGTGCCAGCTCACCAAGGGCAGGCCCGGGGGAGACCCAGTACTTC. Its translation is CASSPRAGPGETQYF.

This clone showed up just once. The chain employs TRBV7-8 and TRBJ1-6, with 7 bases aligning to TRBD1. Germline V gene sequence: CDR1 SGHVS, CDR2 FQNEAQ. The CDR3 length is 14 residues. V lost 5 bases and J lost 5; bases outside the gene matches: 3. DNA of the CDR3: TGTGCCAGCAGCCGACAGGGTAATAATTCACCCCTCCACTTT. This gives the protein CASSRQGNNSPLHF. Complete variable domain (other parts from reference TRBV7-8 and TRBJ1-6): GAGVSQSPRYKVAKRGQDVALRCDPISGHVSLFWYQQALGQGPEFLTYFQNEAQLDKSGLPSDRFFAERPEGSVSTLKIQRTQQEDSAVYLCASSRQGNNSPLHFGNGTRLTVT.

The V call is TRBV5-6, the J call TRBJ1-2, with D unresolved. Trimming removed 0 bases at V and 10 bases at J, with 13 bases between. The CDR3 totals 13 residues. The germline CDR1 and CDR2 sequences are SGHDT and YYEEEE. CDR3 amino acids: CASSLANSFDYTF. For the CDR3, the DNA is TGTGCCAGCAGCTTGGCGAACAGTTTTGACTACACCTTC. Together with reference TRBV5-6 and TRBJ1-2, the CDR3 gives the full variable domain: DAGVTQSPTHLIKTRGQQVTLRCSPKSGHDTVSWYQQALGQGPQFIFQYYEEEERQRGNFPDRFSGHQFPNYSSELNVNALLLGDSALYLCASSLANSFDYTFGSGTRLTVV.

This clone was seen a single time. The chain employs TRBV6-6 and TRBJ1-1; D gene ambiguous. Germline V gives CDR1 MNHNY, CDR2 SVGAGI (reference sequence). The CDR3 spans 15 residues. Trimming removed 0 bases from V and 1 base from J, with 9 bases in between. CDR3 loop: CASSYSSSGNTEAFF. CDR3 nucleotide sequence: TGTGCCAGCAGTTACTCGAGTTCCGGGAACACTGAAGCTTTCTTT.

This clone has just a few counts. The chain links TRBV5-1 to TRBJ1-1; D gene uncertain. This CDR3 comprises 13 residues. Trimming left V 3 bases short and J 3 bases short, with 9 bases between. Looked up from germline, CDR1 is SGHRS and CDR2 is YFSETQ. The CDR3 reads CASSSPGYTEAFF. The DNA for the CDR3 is TGCGCCAGCAGCTCTCCGGGATACACTGAAGCTTTCTTT. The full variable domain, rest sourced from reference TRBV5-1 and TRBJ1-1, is KAGVTQTPRYLIKTRGQQVTLSCSPISGHRSVSWYQQTPGQGLQFLFEYFSETQRNKGNFPGRFSGRQFSNSRSEMNVSTLELGDSALYLCASSSPGYTEAFFGQGTRLTVV.

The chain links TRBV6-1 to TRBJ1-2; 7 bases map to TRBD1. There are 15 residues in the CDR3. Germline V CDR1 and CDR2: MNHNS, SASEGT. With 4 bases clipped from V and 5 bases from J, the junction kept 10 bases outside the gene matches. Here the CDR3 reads CASSASTGQKYGYTF. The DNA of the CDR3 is TGTGCCAGCAGTGCCTCCACGGGACAGAAGTATGGCTACACCTTC.

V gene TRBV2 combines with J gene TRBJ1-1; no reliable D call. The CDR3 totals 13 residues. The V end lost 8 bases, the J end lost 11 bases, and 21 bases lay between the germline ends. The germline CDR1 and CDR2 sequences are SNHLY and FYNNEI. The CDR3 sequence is CASLPNQWRIAFF. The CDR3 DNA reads TGTGCCAGCCTACCCAATCAATGGAGAATTGCTTTCTTT.

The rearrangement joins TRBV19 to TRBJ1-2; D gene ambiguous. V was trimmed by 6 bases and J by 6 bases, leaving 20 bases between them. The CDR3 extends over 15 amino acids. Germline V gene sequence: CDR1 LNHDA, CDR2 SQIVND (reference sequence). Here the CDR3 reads CASRVLGDQGHGYTF. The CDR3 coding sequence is TGTGCCAGTAGGGTCCTGGGAGATCAAGGTCATGGCTACACCTTC.